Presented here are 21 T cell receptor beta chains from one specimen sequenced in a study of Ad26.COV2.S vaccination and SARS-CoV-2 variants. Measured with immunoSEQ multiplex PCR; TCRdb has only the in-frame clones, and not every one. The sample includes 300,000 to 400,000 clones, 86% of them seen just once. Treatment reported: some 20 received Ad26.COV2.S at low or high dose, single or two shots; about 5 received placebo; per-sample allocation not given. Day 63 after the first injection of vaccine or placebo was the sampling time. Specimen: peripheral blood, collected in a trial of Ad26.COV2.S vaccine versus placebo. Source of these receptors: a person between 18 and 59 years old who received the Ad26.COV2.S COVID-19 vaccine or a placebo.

For the CDR3, the DNA is TGTGCCAGCAGTTTATCACTCACTCTCGGGACTAGCGGGGGGGCCACGGACCCAGATACGCAGTATTTT. It yields the protein CASSLSLTLGTSGGATDPDTQYF. The V call is TRBV28, the J call TRBJ2-3; 16 nucleotides match TRBD2. CDR3 length: 23 residues. The germline V gene encodes CDR1 MDHEN and CDR2 SYDVKM. V lost 1 base to trimming and J lost 4 bases; unmatched junction nucleotides: 20.

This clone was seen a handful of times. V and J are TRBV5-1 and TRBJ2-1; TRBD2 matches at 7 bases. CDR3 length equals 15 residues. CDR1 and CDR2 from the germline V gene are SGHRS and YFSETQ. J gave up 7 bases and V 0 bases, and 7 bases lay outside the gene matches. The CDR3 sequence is CASSLAAGAGNEQFF. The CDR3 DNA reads TGCGCCAGCAGCTTGGCTGCGGGAGCGGGTAATGAGCAGTTCTTC.

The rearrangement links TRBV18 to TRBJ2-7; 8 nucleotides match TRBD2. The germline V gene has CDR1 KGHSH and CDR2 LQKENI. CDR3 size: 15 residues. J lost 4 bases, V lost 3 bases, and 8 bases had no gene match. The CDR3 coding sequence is TGTGCCAGCTCACCCGTGCGACTAGCGACATACGAGCAGTACTTC. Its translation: CASSPVRLATYEQYF.

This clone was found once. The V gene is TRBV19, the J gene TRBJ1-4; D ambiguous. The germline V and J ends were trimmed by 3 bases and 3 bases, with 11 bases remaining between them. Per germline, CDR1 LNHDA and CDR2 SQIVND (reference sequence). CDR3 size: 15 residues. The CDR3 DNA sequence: TGTGCCAGTAGTATGGGTGGAGTCGCTAATGAAAAACTGTTTTTT. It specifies CASSMGGVANEKLFF. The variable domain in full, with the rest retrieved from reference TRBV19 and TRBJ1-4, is DGGITQSPKYLFRKEGQNVTLSCEQNLNHDAMYWYRQDPGQGLRLIYYSQIVNDFQKGDIAEGYSVSREKKESFPLTVTSAQKNPTAFYLCASSMGGVANEKLFFGSGTQLSVL.

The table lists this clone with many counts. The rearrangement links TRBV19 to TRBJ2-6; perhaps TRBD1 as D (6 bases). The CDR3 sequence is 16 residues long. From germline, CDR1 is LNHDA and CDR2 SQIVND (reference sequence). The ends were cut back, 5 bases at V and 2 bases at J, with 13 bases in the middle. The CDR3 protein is CASSPGTSAGANVLTF. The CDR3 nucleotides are TGTGCCAGTAGTCCCGGGACATCGGCTGGGGCCAACGTCCTGACTTTC. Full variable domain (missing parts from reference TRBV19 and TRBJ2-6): DGGITQSPKYLFRKEGQNVTLSCEQNLNHDAMYWYRQDPGQGLRLIYYSQIVNDFQKGDIAEGYSVSREKKESFPLTVTSAQKNPTAFYLCASSPGTSAGANVLTFGAGSRLTVL.

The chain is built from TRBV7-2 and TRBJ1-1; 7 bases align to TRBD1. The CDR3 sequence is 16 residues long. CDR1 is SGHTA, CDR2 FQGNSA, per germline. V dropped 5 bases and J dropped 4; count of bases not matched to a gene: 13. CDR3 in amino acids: CASSPGQVGFSTEAFF. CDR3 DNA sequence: TGTGCCAGCAGCCCTGGACAGGTTGGTTTCAGCACTGAAGCTTTCTTT.

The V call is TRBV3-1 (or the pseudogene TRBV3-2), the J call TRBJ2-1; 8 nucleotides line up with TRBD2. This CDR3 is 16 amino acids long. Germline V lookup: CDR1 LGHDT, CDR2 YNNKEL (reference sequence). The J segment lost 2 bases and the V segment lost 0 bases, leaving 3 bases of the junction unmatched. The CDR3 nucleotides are TGTGCCAGCAGCCAAGACAGAGCGGGGGCCTACAATGAGCAGTTCTTC. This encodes CASSQDRAGAYNEQFF.

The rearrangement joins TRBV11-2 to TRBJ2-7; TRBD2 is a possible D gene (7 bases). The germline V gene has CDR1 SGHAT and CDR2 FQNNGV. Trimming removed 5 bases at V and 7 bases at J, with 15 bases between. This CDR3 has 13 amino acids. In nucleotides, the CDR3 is TGTGCCAGCAGCGGCGGGGGCAAGTGGGAGCAGTACTTC. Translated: CASSGGGKWEQYF.

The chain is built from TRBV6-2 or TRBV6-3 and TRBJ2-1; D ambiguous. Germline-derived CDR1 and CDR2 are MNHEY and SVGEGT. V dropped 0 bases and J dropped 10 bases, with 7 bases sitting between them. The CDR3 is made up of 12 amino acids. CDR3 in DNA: TGTGCCAGCAGTTACTCGGTGCAGGAGCAGTTCTTC. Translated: CASSYSVQEQFF.

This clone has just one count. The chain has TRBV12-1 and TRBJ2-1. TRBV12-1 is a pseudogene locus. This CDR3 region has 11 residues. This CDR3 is CASSGEPEQFF. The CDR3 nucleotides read TGTGCCAGCAGCGGCGAGCCTGAGCAGTTCTTC.

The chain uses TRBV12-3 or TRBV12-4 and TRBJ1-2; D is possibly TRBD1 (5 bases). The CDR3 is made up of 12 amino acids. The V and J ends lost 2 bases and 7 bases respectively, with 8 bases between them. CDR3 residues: CASSLRGVGYTF. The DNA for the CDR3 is TGTGCCAGCAGTTTAAGGGGAGTTGGCTACACCTTC.

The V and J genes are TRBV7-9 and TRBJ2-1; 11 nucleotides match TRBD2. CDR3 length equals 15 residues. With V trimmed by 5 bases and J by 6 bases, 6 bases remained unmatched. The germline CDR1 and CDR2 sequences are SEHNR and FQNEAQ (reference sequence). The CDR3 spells CASSPLAGAGNEQFF. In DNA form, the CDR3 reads TGTGCCAGCAGCCCACTAGCGGGAGCCGGCAATGAGCAGTTCTTC.

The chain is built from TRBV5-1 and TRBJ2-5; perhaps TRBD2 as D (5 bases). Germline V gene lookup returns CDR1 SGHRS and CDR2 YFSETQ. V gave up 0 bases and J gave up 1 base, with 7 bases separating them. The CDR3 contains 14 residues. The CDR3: CASSLGERQETQYF. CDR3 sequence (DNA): TGCGCCAGCAGCTTGGGGGAGCGCCAAGAGACCCAGTACTTC.

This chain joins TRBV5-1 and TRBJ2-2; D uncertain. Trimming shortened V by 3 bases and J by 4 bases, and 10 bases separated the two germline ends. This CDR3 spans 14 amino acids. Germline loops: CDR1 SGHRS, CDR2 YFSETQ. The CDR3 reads CASSWADSTGELFF. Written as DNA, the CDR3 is TGCGCCAGCAGCTGGGCCGATAGCACCGGGGAGCTGTTTTTT.

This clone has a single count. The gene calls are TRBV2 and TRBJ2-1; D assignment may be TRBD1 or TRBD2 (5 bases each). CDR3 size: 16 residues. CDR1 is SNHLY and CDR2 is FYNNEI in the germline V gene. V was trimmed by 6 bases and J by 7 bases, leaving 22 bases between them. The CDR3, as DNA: TGTGCCAGCAGGGTCAGCCGGGACCTTAAAAGGAATGAGCAGTTCTTC. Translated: CASRVSRDLKRNEQFF. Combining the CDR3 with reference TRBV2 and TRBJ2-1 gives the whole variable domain EPEVTQTPSHQVTQMGQEVILRCVPISNHLYFYWYRQILGQKVEFLVSFYNNEISEKSEIFDDQFSVERPDGSNFTLKIRSTKLEDSAMYFCASRVSRDLKRNEQFFGPGTRLTVL.

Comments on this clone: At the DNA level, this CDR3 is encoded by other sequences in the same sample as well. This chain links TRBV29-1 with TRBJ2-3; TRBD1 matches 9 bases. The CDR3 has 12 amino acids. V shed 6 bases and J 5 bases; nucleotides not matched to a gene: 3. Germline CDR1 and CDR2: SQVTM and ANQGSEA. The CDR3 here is CSVGQGGDTQYF. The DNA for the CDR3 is TGCAGCGTGGGACAGGGTGGAGATACGCAGTATTTT.

For the CDR3, the DNA is TGTGCCAGCAGTTTAGGACAGGGGGCCCAAGAGACCCAGTACTTC. It yields the protein CASSLGQGAQETQYF. This chain connects TRBV28 to TRBJ2-5; 11 bases fit TRBD1. The CDR3 sequence is 15 residues long. V shed 2 bases, J shed 1 base, and the junction held 0 bases outside the gene matches. Looked up from germline, CDR1 is MDHEN and CDR2 is SYDVKM.

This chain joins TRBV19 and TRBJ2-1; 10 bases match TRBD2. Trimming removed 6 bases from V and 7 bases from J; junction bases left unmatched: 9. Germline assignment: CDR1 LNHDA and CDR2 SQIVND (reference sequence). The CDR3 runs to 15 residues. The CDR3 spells CASSPSGRLRNEQFF. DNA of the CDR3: TGTGCCAGTAGCCCTAGCGGGAGATTGAGGAATGAGCAGTTCTTC.

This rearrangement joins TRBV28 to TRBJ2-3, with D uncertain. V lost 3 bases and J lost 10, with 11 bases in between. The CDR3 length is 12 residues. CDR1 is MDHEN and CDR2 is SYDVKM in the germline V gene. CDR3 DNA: TGTGCCAGCAGTTTTAGCCGGCCAGCGCAGTATTTT. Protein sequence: CASSFSRPAQYF.

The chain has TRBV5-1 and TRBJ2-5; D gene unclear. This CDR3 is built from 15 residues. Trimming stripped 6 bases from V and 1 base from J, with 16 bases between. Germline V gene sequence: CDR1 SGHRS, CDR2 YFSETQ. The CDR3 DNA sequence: TGCGCCAGCAACCCCTTAGGCCGCGTCCAAGAGACCCAGTACTTC. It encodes CASNPLGRVQETQYF. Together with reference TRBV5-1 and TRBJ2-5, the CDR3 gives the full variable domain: KAGVTQTPRYLIKTRGQQVTLSCSPISGHRSVSWYQQTPGQGLQFLFEYFSETQRNKGNFPGRFSGRQFSNSRSEMNVSTLELGDSALYLCASNPLGRVQETQYFGPGTRLLVL.

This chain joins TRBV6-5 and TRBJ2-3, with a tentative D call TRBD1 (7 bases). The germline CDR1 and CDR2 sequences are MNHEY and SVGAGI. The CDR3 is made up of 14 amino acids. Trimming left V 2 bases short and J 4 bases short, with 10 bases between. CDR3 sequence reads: CASSYARGADTQYF. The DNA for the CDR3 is TGTGCCAGCAGTTACGCCAGGGGGGCAGATACGCAGTATTTT.